The present T cell receptor (beta chain) was sequenced within a study of control samples from healthy donors and cancer patients. TCRdb keeps only in-frame clones here, not all; method: immunoSEQ multiplex PCR. Found here are 110,000 to 150,000 clones, roughly nine tenths of them singletons; the top ten hold more than 6.5%. V lost 4 bases, J lost 0 bases, and 4 bases lay in between. The CDR3 is 12 residues long. Germline V gives CDR1 SQVTM, CDR2 ANQGSEA. The V gene is TRBV29-1, the J gene TRBJ1-5, with D uncertain. The sequenced sample was blood. The source is a man younger than 35 in good health. This CDR3 is CSVAHSNQPQHF. Written as DNA, the CDR3 is TGCAGCGTTGCGCATAGCAATCAGCCCCAGCATTTT.